This T cell receptor beta chain was retrieved from a study of blood T cell repertoires in COVID-19. Data came from immunoSEQ multiplex PCR; TCRdb stores just in-frame clones and leaves some out. The repertoire includes about 250,000 clones, 80% to 85% of them detected once, and 3.4% sits in the top ten. Participants reported their clinical history, and cohort assignment relied on those reports. Trimming cost V 6 bases and J 7 bases; bases outside gene matches: 8. The CDR3 extends over 13 amino acids. Sequenced sample: PBMCs or T cells enriched from blood (not recorded which). The chain links TRBV12-3 or TRBV12-4 to TRBJ1-1, with 7 bases that match TRBD1. The TCR comes from a man aged 50 to 59 who had recovered from COVID-19. The CDR3 nucleotides are TGTGCCAGCAGCCAGGGGGTTGGGGGTGAAGCTTTCTTT. Its translation: CASSQGVGGEAFF.